The T cell receptor (beta chain) described here comes from a study of a mutant IDH1 vaccine in newly diagnosed glioma. Study context: There were eight vaccinations for patients, given in weeks 1, 3, 5, 7, 11, 15, 19 and 23. Vaccination followed radiotherapy alone by 4-6 weeks, or accompanied temozolomide cycles.

TCRdb's table, derived via immunoSEQ multiplex PCR, lists solely in-frame clones and lacks some. This table has 110,000 or so clones, 75% to 90% appearing once. The CDR3 is made up of 17 amino acids. Losses at the gene ends were 0 bases for V and 4 bases for J; bases not matched to a gene: 10. Germline CDR1 reads LNHDA; CDR2 reads SQIVND (reference sequence). Regarding time point: week 11, during vaccination. The investigators gave 300 ug of mutant IDH1 20-mer peptide in each vaccine dose, together with topical imiquimod. Each of the donors came in with new WHO grade 3 or 4 astrocytomas that were IDH1-mutant and ATRX-lost. On this clone: Its antigen is unidentified.

This receptor was obtained from a woman aged 45-65 years with glioma. This material consisted of PBMCs, taken from a glioma patient whose treatment included an IDH1 peptide vaccine. The chain is built from TRBV19 and TRBJ2-3; TRBD2 agrees at 7 bases. The CDR3 DNA is TGTGCCAGTAGTATAGATTGGACGGGGACTAACCCAGATACGCAGTATTTT. As protein: CASSIDWTGTNPDTQYF.